The rows below give T cell receptor beta chains drawn from one sample of a study of cytomegalovirus exposure and HLA in healthy donors. Assay used: immunoSEQ multiplex PCR; TCRdb lists only in-frame clones, some missing. Of some 270,000 clones listed, about 86% were seen once; the top ten hold around 1%. Sequencing input: PBMCs. The receptor set was obtained from a woman between 18 and 29 years old in good health and CMV-seronegative. CDR3s include the opening cysteine and the closing phenylalanine or tryptophan. A D gene is named only where the DNA matches it firmly. Size is stated for part of the rows, as once, few or many counts, or as a class when the clone is expanded.

size | D | J | V | DNA | CDR3
once | . | TRBJ2-7 | TRBV27 | TGTGCCAGCTACGGGACACCCTACGAGCAGTACTTC | CASYGTPYEQYF
few | TRBD2 | TRBJ2-1 | TRBV5-1 | TGCGCCAGCAGCCCCGGACTAGCGGGAGCCTACAATGAGCAGTTCTTC | CASSPGLAGAYNEQFF
. | TRBD1 | TRBJ2-1 | TRBV19 | TGTGCCAGTAGTCCCTCCGCGGGACAGGGCCGAATCAATGAGCAGTTCTTC | CASSPSAGQGRINEQFF
. | TRBD1 | TRBJ1-1 | TRBV6-5 | TGTGCCAGCAGTTACCGGGGACAGGTCATGAACACTGAAGCTTTCTTT | CASSYRGQVMNTEAFF
. | TRBD1 | TRBJ1-5 | TRBV30 | TGTGCCTGGAGTGTAGGGACAGGGTTGGGTCAGCCCCAGCATTTT | CAWSVGTGLGQPQHF
. | . | TRBJ2-3 | TRBV7-2 | TGTGCCAGCAGCATAGACAACCTAAGGGGAAATACGCAGTATTTT | CASSIDNLRGNTQYF
. | TRBD2 | TRBJ2-3 | TRBV27 | TGTGCCAGCAGTTTTTTTACTAGCGGGGGCCTCGGTACGCAGTATTTT | CASSFFTSGGLGTQYF
. | TRBD2 | TRBJ2-3 | TRBV5-4 | TGTGCCAGCAGCCCGCCTACTAGCGGGGGATTCACAGATACGCAGTATTTT | CASSPPTSGGFTDTQYF
once | TRBD2 | TRBJ2-1 | TRBV4-1 | TGCGCCAGCAGCTTCCCGGGGACTAGATACAATGAGCAGTTCTTC | CASSFPGTRYNEQFF
. | . | TRBJ2-5 | TRBV10-1 | TGCGCCAGCAGTGCGAGCCTACAAGAGACCCAGTACTTC | CASSASLQETQYF
. | . | TRBJ1-4 | TRBV5-1 | TGCGCCAGCAGCTTCGAAGGGATTGTAAAGGGGAAACTGTTTTTT | CASSFEGIVKGKLFF
. | TRBD2 | TRBJ2-1 | TRBV28 | TGTGCCAGCAGTTTATTTGGGACTAGCGGGAGCAATGAGCAGTTCTTC | CASSLFGTSGSNEQFF
. | . | TRBJ1-1 | TRBV28 | TGTGCCAGCAGTTCCCTGACAGAAGGGACTGAAGCTTTCTTT | CASSSLTEGTEAFF
. | . | TRBJ2-1 | TRBV15 | TGTGCCACCAGCATCTCCGACAATGAGCAGTTCTTC | CATSISDNEQFF
few | . | TRBJ2-7 | TRBV2 | TGTGCCAGCAGAGAAGTCTCCGAGCAGTACTTC | CASREVSEQYF
. | . | TRBJ1-6 | TRBV7-8 | TGTGCCAGCAGGGGAGGGGGTCACCTCTATAATTCACCCCTCCACTTT | CASRGGGHLYNSPLHF
few | . | TRBJ1-1 | TRBV10-1 | TGCGCCAGCAGTGGGACCTCGGGAGGCCAGGCAGCTTTCTTT | CASSGTSGGQAAFF